This is a list of T cell receptor beta chains from one sample in a study of long-term antiretroviral therapy in people with HIV. Sequencing was performed with immunoSEQ multiplex PCR; in TCRdb, only in-frame clones are kept and a portion is missing. Of tens of thousands of clones detected, about 80% appear once; the ten largest clones hold about 5%. Sequencing used unsorted PBMCs, obtained 0.3 years after starting antiretroviral therapy. The receptors here all came from a man aged 50 to 59 with HIV. Each CDR3 is given with its conserved first and last residue. The D gene is left open where the match is weak. Size is stated for part of the rows, as once, few or many counts, or as a class when the clone is expanded.

CDR3aa: CAWSAQKDSRETQYF
CDR3nt: TGTGCCTGGAGTGCACAGAAGGACAGTAGAGAGACCCAGTACTTC
j_gene: TRBJ2-5
d_gene: .
v_gene: TRBV30
abundance: medium-sized

CDR3aa: CASSVGDLRGTDTQYF
CDR3nt: TGTGCCAGCAGCGTAGGGGACTTACGGGGCACAGATACGCAGTATTTT
j_gene: TRBJ2-3
d_gene: .
v_gene: TRBV9
abundance: few

CDR3aa: CASSQGWGMGSSYEQYF
CDR3nt: TGCGCCAGCAGCCAAGGGTGGGGGATGGGGAGCTCCTACGAGCAGTACTTC
j_gene: TRBJ2-7
d_gene: .
v_gene: TRBV4-3
abundance: .

CDR3aa: CASRELVYNEQFF
CDR3nt: TGTGCCAGCAGAGAACTCGTCTACAATGAGCAGTTCTTC
j_gene: TRBJ2-1
d_gene: .
v_gene: TRBV7-2
abundance: .

CDR3aa: CASSKAGRFSTDTQYF
CDR3nt: TGTGCCAGCAGCAAAGCGGGCCGATTTAGCACAGATACGCAGTATTTT
j_gene: TRBJ2-3
d_gene: .
v_gene: TRBV21-1
abundance: once

CDR3aa: CASSLGDRAPNEKLFF
CDR3nt: TGCGCCAGCAGCTTGGGAGACAGGGCTCCTAATGAAAAACTGTTTTTT
j_gene: TRBJ1-4
d_gene: TRBD1
v_gene: TRBV5-1
abundance: .

CDR3aa: CAISESLTSGYEQYF
CDR3nt: TGTGCCATCAGTGAGTCGTTGACTAGCGGATACGAGCAGTACTTC
j_gene: TRBJ2-7
d_gene: TRBD2
v_gene: TRBV10-3
abundance: .

CDR3aa: CASSLGAKGRETQYF
CDR3nt: TGTGCCAGCAGCTTAGGTGCAAAGGGGCGGGAGACCCAGTACTTC
j_gene: TRBJ2-5
d_gene: .
v_gene: TRBV7-2
abundance: .

CDR3aa: CASSRIQGLNTEAFF
CDR3nt: TGTGCCAGCAGCAGAATCCAGGGATTGAACACTGAAGCTTTCTTT
j_gene: TRBJ1-1
d_gene: .
v_gene: TRBV6-6
abundance: .

CDR3aa: CASSYSRRELGTEAFF
CDR3nt: TGTGCCAGCAGTTACTCTCGAAGGGAGCTAGGCACTGAAGCTTTCTTT
j_gene: TRBJ1-1
d_gene: .
v_gene: TRBV6-5
abundance: .

CDR3aa: CASSLEYQAFTF
CDR3nt: TGTGCCAGCAGCTTAGAGTACCAGGCTTTCACCTTC
j_gene: TRBJ1-2
d_gene: .
v_gene: TRBV7-9
abundance: .

CDR3aa: CASSPRSQLETQYF
CDR3nt: TGTGCCAGCAGCCCTCGAAGCCAGTTAGAGACCCAGTACTTC
j_gene: TRBJ2-5
d_gene: .
v_gene: TRBV5-4
abundance: .

CDR3aa: CASSPTGAFSGANVLTF
CDR3nt: TGTGCCAGCAGCCCGACAGGGGCGTTCTCTGGGGCCAACGTCCTGACTTTC
j_gene: TRBJ2-6
d_gene: TRBD1
v_gene: TRBV5-5
abundance: .

CDR3aa: CASSPNPTNEQYF
CDR3nt: TGTGCCAGCTCACCAAACCCCACCAACGAGCAGTACTTC
j_gene: TRBJ2-7
d_gene: .
v_gene: TRBV18
abundance: .

CDR3aa: CASSPGTSGGAHQETQYF
CDR3nt: TGTGCCAGCAGCCCAGGGACTAGCGGGGGGGCACACCAAGAGACCCAGTACTTC
j_gene: TRBJ2-5
d_gene: TRBD2
v_gene: TRBV5-4
abundance: once

CDR3aa: CASIWDFNTGELFF
CDR3nt: TGTGCCAGCATCTGGGACTTTAACACCGGGGAGCTGTTTTTT
j_gene: TRBJ2-2
d_gene: .
v_gene: TRBV6-5
abundance: .

CDR3aa: CASSLGAYNEQFF
CDR3nt: TGTGCCAGCAGTTTAGGCGCTTACAATGAGCAGTTCTTC
j_gene: TRBJ2-1
d_gene: .
v_gene: TRBV27
abundance: .

CDR3aa: CASHGTGLYGYTF
CDR3nt: TGTGCCAGCCACGGGACGGGACTCTATGGCTACACCTTC
j_gene: TRBJ1-2
d_gene: .
v_gene: TRBV2
abundance: .

CDR3aa: CASSIIKVSNQPQHF
CDR3nt: TGTGCCAGTAGTATCATCAAGGTGAGCAATCAGCCCCAGCATTTT
j_gene: TRBJ1-5
d_gene: .
v_gene: TRBV19
abundance: .

CDR3aa: CASSFRRTRPNEQFF
CDR3nt: TGTGCCAGCAGTTTTCGTAGGACTAGACCAAATGAGCAGTTCTTC
j_gene: TRBJ2-1
d_gene: TRBD2
v_gene: TRBV28
abundance: .

CDR3aa: CASSLGTSTDTQYF
CDR3nt: TGTGCCAGCAGCTTAGGGACCTCCACAGATACGCAGTATTTT
j_gene: TRBJ2-3
d_gene: .
v_gene: TRBV13
abundance: .

CDR3aa: CASSLAQGRANEKLFF
CDR3nt: TGTGCCAGCAGCTTAGCCCAGGGGAGAGCTAATGAAAAACTGTTTTTT
j_gene: TRBJ1-4
d_gene: .
v_gene: TRBV7-2
abundance: .

CDR3aa: CASSQSGGNSGNTIYF
CDR3nt: TGTGCCAGCAGCCAATCAGGGGGGAACTCTGGAAACACCATATATTTT
j_gene: TRBJ1-3
d_gene: .
v_gene: TRBV16
abundance: .

CDR3aa: CASSPGGRDSPLHF
CDR3nt: TGTGCCAGCTCACCAGGGGGCAGGGATTCACCCCTCCACTTT
j_gene: TRBJ1-6
d_gene: .
v_gene: TRBV18
abundance: .

CDR3aa: CATSTAQTGAGELFF
CDR3nt: TGTGCCACCAGCACTGCCCAGACGGGGGCCGGGGAGCTGTTTTTT
j_gene: TRBJ2-2
d_gene: .
v_gene: TRBV15
abundance: .

CDR3aa: CASSLAAGAHFDFQYF
CDR3nt: TGCGCCAGCAGCTTGGCAGCGGGAGCCCACTTTGATTTCCAGTACTTC
j_gene: TRBJ2-7
d_gene: TRBD2
v_gene: TRBV5-1
abundance: .

CDR3aa: CASSGGALDTGELFF
CDR3nt: TGTGCCAGTAGCGGGGGGGCTTTGGACACCGGGGAGCTGTTTTTT
j_gene: TRBJ2-2
d_gene: TRBD2
v_gene: TRBV28
abundance: few

CDR3aa: CAWSPTGYEQYF
CDR3nt: TGTGCCTGGAGTCCCACAGGTTACGAGCAGTACTTC
j_gene: TRBJ2-7
d_gene: .
v_gene: TRBV30
abundance: .

CDR3aa: CASSLPLRGDTIYF
CDR3nt: TGCGCCAGCAGCCTGCCTCTACGGGGAGACACCATATATTTT
j_gene: TRBJ1-3
d_gene: .
v_gene: TRBV4-3
abundance: .

CDR3aa: CASTLQGRSTEAFF
CDR3nt: TGTGCCAGCACCCTACAGGGTCGGAGCACTGAAGCTTTCTTT
j_gene: TRBJ1-1
d_gene: .
v_gene: TRBV28
abundance: .

CDR3aa: CASSLDSLAGDPSTDTQYF
CDR3nt: TGTGCCAGCAGCTTAGATTCTCTAGCGGGGGATCCTAGCACAGATACGCAGTATTTT
j_gene: TRBJ2-3
d_gene: TRBD2
v_gene: TRBV11-2
abundance: .

CDR3aa: CASSTGGLDGYTF
CDR3nt: TGTGCCAGCAGTACAGGGGGTCTTGATGGCTACACCTTC
j_gene: TRBJ1-2
d_gene: TRBD1
v_gene: TRBV2
abundance: .

CDR3aa: CASSFPMGTGRDEQFF
CDR3nt: TGTGCCAGCAGCTTCCCTATGGGGACAGGGAGGGATGAGCAGTTCTTC
j_gene: TRBJ2-1
d_gene: TRBD1
v_gene: TRBV7-9
abundance: .

CDR3aa: CASRVRGGEAFF
CDR3nt: TGTGCTAGTCGGGTTCGGGGGGGTGAAGCTTTCTTT
j_gene: TRBJ1-1
d_gene: .
v_gene: TRBV12-5
abundance: once

CDR3aa: CASSKASGLSQETQYF
CDR3nt: TGTGCCAGCAGCAAGGCTAGCGGGCTATCTCAAGAGACCCAGTACTTC
j_gene: TRBJ2-5
d_gene: TRBD2
v_gene: TRBV11-2
abundance: once

CDR3aa: CASSEASGNTDTQYF
CDR3nt: TGTGCCAGCAGTGAAGCTAGCGGGAACACAGATACGCAGTATTTT
j_gene: TRBJ2-3
d_gene: TRBD2
v_gene: TRBV6-4
abundance: .

CDR3aa: CASSRSAGSTGELFF
CDR3nt: TGTGCCAGCAGTCGGTCGGCGGGGTCCACCGGGGAGCTGTTTTTT
j_gene: TRBJ2-2
d_gene: .
v_gene: TRBV6-4
abundance: .

CDR3aa: CASSDTGTGELFF
CDR3nt: TGTGCCAGCAGTGATACAGGGACCGGGGAGCTGTTTTTT
j_gene: TRBJ2-2
d_gene: .
v_gene: TRBV6-4
abundance: once

CDR3aa: CASSSGTGQGTEAFF
CDR3nt: TGTGCCAGCAGCTCCGGGACAGGGCAGGGGACTGAAGCTTTCTTT
j_gene: TRBJ1-1
d_gene: TRBD1
v_gene: TRBV7-9
abundance: .

CDR3aa: CASSHLPGSQFSYEQYF
CDR3nt: TGCGCCAGCAGCCACCTTCCTGGCAGCCAATTTTCCTACGAGCAGTACTTC
j_gene: TRBJ2-7
d_gene: .
v_gene: TRBV4-3
abundance: once

CDR3aa: CASSVGSYNEQFF
CDR3nt: TGTGCCAGCAGCGTTGGCTCCTACAATGAGCAGTTCTTC
j_gene: TRBJ2-1
d_gene: .
v_gene: TRBV9
abundance: .

CDR3aa: CASSSTRARGEKLFF
CDR3nt: TGCGCCAGCAGCTCGACAAGGGCCCGTGGCGAAAAACTGTTTTTT
j_gene: TRBJ1-4
d_gene: .
v_gene: TRBV4-1
abundance: .

CDR3aa: CAISDLLAEGEQYF
CDR3nt: TGTGCCATCAGTGATCTCCTAGCGGAGGGGGAGCAGTACTTC
j_gene: TRBJ2-7
d_gene: TRBD2
v_gene: TRBV10-3
abundance: few

CDR3aa: CASSLVIKGQGQGVQQYF
CDR3nt: TGTGCCAGCAGCTTAGTTATCAAGGGACAGGGACAGGGAGTACAGCAGTACTTC
j_gene: TRBJ2-7
d_gene: TRBD1
v_gene: TRBV11-3
abundance: .

CDR3aa: CASSRAGRGDEQFF
CDR3nt: TGTGCCAGCAGTCGGGCAGGGAGAGGGGATGAGCAGTTCTTC
j_gene: TRBJ2-1
d_gene: .
v_gene: TRBV28
abundance: .